Following are 10 T cell receptor beta chains from one sample sequenced in a study of T cells in Graves' hyperthyroidism and ophthalmopathy. It was RNA transcripts that yielded the amplified TCR beta CDR3 regions. The TCR CDR3 was amplified in a first-round RT-PCR using the HTBI primer set. MiXCR, applied by TCRdb to the multiplex PCR reads, yields one record per CDR3 protein. The repertoire holds some 800,000 distinct CDR3 sequences, with roughly 40% as singletons. The sample taken for sequencing was blood. Receptor source: a man aged 18 to 29 with Graves' hyperthyroidism.

In its sample, this clonotype was seen many times. This chain uses TRBV24-1 with TRBJ1-2; no clear D. CDR3 length: 16 amino acids. CDR1 KGHDR and CDR2 SFDVKD come from the germline V gene. Trimming pared 6 bases from V and 5 bases from J, leaving 21 bases between. In DNA form, the CDR3 reads TGTGCCACCAGTTTGATTTATTGCGCAGAGGCGTATGGCTACACCTTC. Translation: CATSLIYCAEAYGYTF.

This clonotype was seen at least ten times. The genes are TRBV20-1 and TRBJ1-4; D gene ambiguous. The length of the CDR3 is 10 residues. Per the germline V gene, CDR1 is DFQATT and CDR2 is SNEGSKA (reference sequence). The CDR3 nucleotides are TGCGGGCTCCGGGGTGAAAAACTGTTTTTT. This gives the protein CGLRGEKLFF.

In its sample, this clonotype was seen once. The chain carries TRBV20-1 and TRBJ2-7; TRBD2 might be the D (5 bases). This CDR3 is 14 amino acids long. V lost 0 bases, J lost 3 bases, and 12 bases lay in between. Germline V lookup: CDR1 DFQATT, CDR2 SNEGSKA (reference sequence). This chain's CDR3 is CSARDPRENYEQYF. The CDR3, as DNA: TGCAGTGCTAGAGATCCTAGGGAGAACTACGAGCAGTACTTC.

Regarding this clonotype: It may be a read error: a sequence one base away is much more abundant. CDR3 bases: TGTGCCAGCAGATCGGACGGGGGGGTATCGGGAGAGACCCAGTACTTC. This gives the protein CASRSDGGVSGETQYF. The genes are TRBV7-2 and TRBJ2-5; TRBD2 matches at 8 bases. The J segment lost 4 bases and the V segment lost 6 bases, leaving 13 bases of the junction unmatched. Per germline, CDR1 SGHTA and CDR2 FQGNSA. This CDR3 has 16 amino acids.

This clonotype was observed at least ten times. The gene calls are TRBV29-1 and TRBJ1-2; D gene unclear. The CDR3 sequence is 12 residues long. CDR1 and CDR2 from the germline V gene are SQVTM and ANQGSEA. The germline V and J ends were trimmed by 3 bases and 7 bases, with 12 bases remaining between them. DNA of the CDR3: TGCAGCGTTGACAGACACCGGTTTGGCTACACCTTC. Translating gives CSVDRHRFGYTF.

V and J are TRBV19 and TRBJ1-1, with TRBD1 matching over 10 bases. The CDR3 contains 15 residues. V gave up 5 bases and J gave up 0 bases; unmatched junction bases: 3. Germline V gives CDR1 LNHDA, CDR2 SQIVND (reference sequence). Written as DNA, the CDR3 is TGTGCCAGTAGTGAGGACAGGGGGATGAACACTGAAGCTTTCTTT. Amino acid sequence: CASSEDRGMNTEAFF.

This chain uses TRBV29-1 with TRBJ2-7, with 9 nucleotides matching TRBD1. CDR1 SQVTM and CDR2 ANQGSEA come from the germline V gene. V was clipped by 8 bases and J by 6 bases; unmatched bases: 11. The CDR3 has 13 amino acids. The CDR3 reads CSSPPDRGIEQYF. The CDR3 nucleotides read TGCAGCTCACCACCGGACAGGGGAATCGAGCAGTACTTC.

This clonotype was detected ten times or more. The chain is built from TRBV2 and TRBJ1-1; D is uncertain. V gave up 5 bases and J gave up 7 bases, with 11 bases separating them. The germline V gene encodes CDR1 SNHLY and CDR2 FYNNEI. This CDR3 is 12 amino acids long. CDR3 residues: CASSIERIEAFF. In nucleotides, the CDR3 is TGTGCCAGCAGTATAGAGAGGATTGAAGCTTTCTTT.

This clonotype was observed a handful of times. The chain carries TRBV12-3 or TRBV12-4 and TRBJ1-2; unclear D gene. The V and J ends lost 6 bases and 7 bases respectively, with 9 bases between them. This CDR3 has 11 residues. The CDR3 DNA reads as TGTGCCAGCAGCCTTCTCTTTGGCTACACCTTC. It encodes CASSLLFGYTF.

This clonotype showed up just once. This chain links TRBV7-6 with TRBJ1-1; D perhaps matches TRBD1 (5 bases). This CDR3 region has 11 residues. Trimming took off 4 bases at V and 11 bases at J, with 11 bases between the two ends. CDR1 and CDR2 (germline): SGHVS, FNYEAQ. The CDR3 spells CASSWGGDAFF. CDR3 coding DNA: TGTGCCAGCAGCTGGGGAGGGGACGCTTTCTTT.